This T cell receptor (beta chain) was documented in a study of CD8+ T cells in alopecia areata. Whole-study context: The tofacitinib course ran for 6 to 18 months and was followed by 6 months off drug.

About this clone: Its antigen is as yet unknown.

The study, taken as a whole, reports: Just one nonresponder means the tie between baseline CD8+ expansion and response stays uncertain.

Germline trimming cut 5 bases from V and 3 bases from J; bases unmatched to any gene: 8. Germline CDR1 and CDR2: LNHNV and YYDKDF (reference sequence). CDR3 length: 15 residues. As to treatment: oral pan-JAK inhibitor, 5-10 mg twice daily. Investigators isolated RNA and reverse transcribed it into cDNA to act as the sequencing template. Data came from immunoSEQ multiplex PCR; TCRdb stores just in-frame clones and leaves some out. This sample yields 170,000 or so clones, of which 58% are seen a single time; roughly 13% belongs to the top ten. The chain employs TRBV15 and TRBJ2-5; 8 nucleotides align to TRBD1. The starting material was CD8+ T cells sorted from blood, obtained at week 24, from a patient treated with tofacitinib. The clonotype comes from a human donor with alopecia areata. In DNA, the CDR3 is TGTGCCACCAGCGCCCCGGGACAGGAGAAAGAGACCCAGTACTTC. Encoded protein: CATSAPGQEKETQYF.